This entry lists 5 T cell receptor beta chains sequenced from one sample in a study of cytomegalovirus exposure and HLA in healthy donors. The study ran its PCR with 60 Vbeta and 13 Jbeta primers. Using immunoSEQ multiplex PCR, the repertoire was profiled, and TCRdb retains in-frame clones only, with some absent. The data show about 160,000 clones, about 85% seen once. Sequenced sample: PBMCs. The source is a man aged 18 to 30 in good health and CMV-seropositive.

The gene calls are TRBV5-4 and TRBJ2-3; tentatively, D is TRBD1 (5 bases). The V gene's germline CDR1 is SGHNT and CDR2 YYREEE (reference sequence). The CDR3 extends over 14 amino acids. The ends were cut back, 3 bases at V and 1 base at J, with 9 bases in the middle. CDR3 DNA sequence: TGTGCCAGCAGCTCCGGACACCGCACAGATACGCAGTATTTT. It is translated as CASSSGHRTDTQYF.

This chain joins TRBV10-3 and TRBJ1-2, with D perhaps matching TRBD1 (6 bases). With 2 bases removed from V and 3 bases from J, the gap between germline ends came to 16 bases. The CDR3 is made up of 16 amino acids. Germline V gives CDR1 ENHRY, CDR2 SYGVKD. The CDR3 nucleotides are TGTGCCATCAGTGAGGACGGGGGGCATATTGACTATGGCTACACCTTC. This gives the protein CAISEDGGHIDYGYTF.

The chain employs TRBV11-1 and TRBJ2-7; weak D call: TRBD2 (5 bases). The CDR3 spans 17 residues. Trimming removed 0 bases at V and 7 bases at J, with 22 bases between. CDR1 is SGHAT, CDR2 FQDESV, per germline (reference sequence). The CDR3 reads CASSLALGVYAASEQYF. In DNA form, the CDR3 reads TGTGCCAGCAGCTTAGCTCTCGGGGTCTATGCGGCGAGTGAGCAGTACTTC. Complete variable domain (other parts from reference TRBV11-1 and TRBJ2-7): EAEVAQSPRYKITEKSQAVAFWCDPISGHATLYWYRQILGQGPELLVQFQDESVVDDSQLPKDRFSAERLKGVDSTLKIQPAELGDSAMYLCASSLALGVYAASEQYFGPGTRLTVT.

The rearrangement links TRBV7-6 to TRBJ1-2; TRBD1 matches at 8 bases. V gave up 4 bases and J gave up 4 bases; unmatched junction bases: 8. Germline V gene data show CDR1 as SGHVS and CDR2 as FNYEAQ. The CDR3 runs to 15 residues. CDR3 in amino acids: CASSSRTGLPYGYTF. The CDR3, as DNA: TGTGCCAGCAGCTCCCGGACAGGGCTTCCCTATGGCTACACCTTC. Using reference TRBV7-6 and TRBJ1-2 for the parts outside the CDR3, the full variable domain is GAGVSQSPRYKVTKRGQDVALRCDPISGHVSLYWYRQALGQGPEFLTYFNYEAQQDKSGLPNDRFSAERPEGSISTLTIQRTEQRDSAMYRCASSSRTGLPYGYTFGSGTRLTVV.

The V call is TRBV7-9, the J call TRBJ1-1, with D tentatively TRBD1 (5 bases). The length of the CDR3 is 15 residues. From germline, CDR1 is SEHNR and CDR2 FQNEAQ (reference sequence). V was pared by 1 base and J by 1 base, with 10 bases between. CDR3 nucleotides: TGTGCCAGCAGCTTAGAGGAGGGGAAGAACACTGAAGCTTTCTTT. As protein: CASSLEEGKNTEAFF.